This T cell receptor (beta chain) was recorded in a study of blood T cell repertoires in COVID-19. Looking at the study overall: COVID-19 samples collected from the United States, Italy and Spain covered acute and convalescent phases. T cells, B-cell-depleted T cells, or PBMCs provided the cDNA or gDNA that served as material.

Under the authors' procedure: Nucleated cell counts were estimated from reference gene primer amplification. Repertoires were generated with immunoSEQ multiplex PCR, while TCRdb's copy carries only in-frame clones and drops some. V and J calls plus clone size are reproduced from that table; the DNA served to infer D and trimming. The table has around 250,000 clones, about four fifths seen once. The material sequenced was peripheral blood. The clonotype originates from a man aged 35 to 55 with active or convalescent COVID-19.

The DNA for the CDR3 is TGTGCCAGCAGTTTATGGCGGACAGGGAGCTCTGGGGCCAACGTCCTGACTTTC. It translates to CASSLWRTGSSGANVLTF. J is TRBJ2-6 and V is TRBV28; 8 nucleotides line up with TRBD1. V lost 0 bases and J lost 0; bases outside the gene matches: 4. Germline assignment: CDR1 MDHEN and CDR2 SYDVKM. This CDR3 spans 18 amino acids. The full variable domain, in which reference TRBV28 and TRBJ2-6 provide the parts outside the CDR3, is DVKVTQSSRYLVKRTGEKVFLECVQDMDHENMFWYRQDPGLGLRLIYFSYDVKMKEKGDIPEGYSVSREKKERFSLILESASTNQTSMYLCASSLWRTGSSGANVLTFGAGSRLTVL.